The present T cell receptor (beta chain) was sequenced within a study of T cell repertoires in cytomegalovirus infection. TCRdb redid the calling of the reads with MiXCR, one entry per CDR3 protein. This sample has roughly 860,000 distinct CDR3 sequences, with approximately 32% found just once. For this clonotype: Its specificity is not known.

Sequences were derived from cultured CD8+ T cells from PBMCs, sampled from culture after CMV antigen stimulation. The clonotype comes from a human donor in good health (CMV status not recorded). Some clones in this sample may be carry-over from other donors' samples.

CDR3 DNA sequence: TGTGCCAGCAGCCTGGGACAGCATCCCGGTGGGCCTTATGGCTACACCTTC. Its protein is CASSLGQHPGGPYGYTF. The chain combines TRBV5-5 with TRBJ1-2, with 7 bases identical to TRBD1. V lost 4 bases and J lost 5; bases outside the gene matches: 17. Germline V gene sequence: CDR1 SGHKS, CDR2 YYEKEE (reference sequence). The CDR3 is 17 residues long. Full variable domain (outside the CDR3, taken from reference TRBV5-5 and TRBJ1-2): DAGVTQSPTHLIKTRGQQVTLRCSPISGHKSVSWYQQVLGQGPQFIFQYYEKEERGRGNFPDRFSARQFPNYSSELNVNALLLGDSALYLCASSLGQHPGGPYGYTFGSGTRLTVV.